Presented here are 5 T cell receptor beta chains from one specimen sequenced in a study of blood T cell repertoires in COVID-19. Sequenced by immunoSEQ multiplex PCR; TCRdb stores in-frame clones only, minus some. The sample shows about 360,000 clones, 65% to 85% of them seen only once. The sequencing input was peripheral blood. The receptors shown here come from a man aged 25-45 years with active or convalescent COVID-19.

This chain joins TRBV2 and TRBJ2-7; TRBD2 matches at 8 bases. This CDR3 spans 14 amino acids. V trimming: 2 bases; J trimming: 8 bases; junction bases outside the gene matches: 8. Germline V CDR1 and CDR2: SNHLY, FYNNEI. In DNA form, the CDR3 reads TGTGCCAGCAGTGAAACGCGGGGGGCCCTTAAGCAGTACTTC. Its translation: CASSETRGALKQYF.

The CDR3 DNA is TGTGCCAGTAGTACCGGGACTAGCGGGAGCGGCGATGAGCAGTTCTTC. This gives the protein CASSTGTSGSGDEQFF. This chain links TRBV19 with TRBJ2-1; 14 bases agree with TRBD2. Per the germline V gene, CDR1 is LNHDA and CDR2 is SQIVND (reference sequence). V gave up 4 bases and J gave up 8 bases; unmatched junction bases: 7. The CDR3 spans 16 residues.

This clone was detected once. The chain employs TRBV5-1 and TRBJ1-4, with TRBD1 identical over 9 bases. Trimming cost V 4 bases and J 7 bases; bases outside gene matches: 8. This CDR3 comprises 15 residues. Germline values: CDR1 SGHRS, CDR2 YFSETQ. CDR3 nucleotides: TGCGCCAGCAGCCCGGCCGGGACAGGGTCTGAAAAACTGTTTTTT. Protein: CASSPAGTGSEKLFF.

V and J are TRBV5-1 and TRBJ2-3; 7 bases line up with TRBD2. V gave up 0 bases and J gave up 4 bases; unmatched junction bases: 2. CDR1 SGHRS and CDR2 YFSETQ come from the germline V gene. The CDR3 contains 14 residues. This CDR3 is CASSLGREADTQYF. The CDR3 DNA follows: TGCGCCAGCAGCTTGGGTCGGGAGGCAGATACGCAGTATTTT. The variable domain in full, with the rest retrieved from reference TRBV5-1 and TRBJ2-3, is KAGVTQTPRYLIKTRGQQVTLSCSPISGHRSVSWYQQTPGQGLQFLFEYFSETQRNKGNFPGRFSGRQFSNSRSEMNVSTLELGDSALYLCASSLGREADTQYFGPGTRLTVL.

The gene calls are TRBV7-8 and TRBJ2-1; 13 positions agree with TRBD2. Trimming at V came to 4 bases and at J to 15 bases, leaving 3 bases not matched to a gene. Germline V gives CDR1 SGHVS, CDR2 FQNEAQ. CDR3 length: 12 amino acids. The CDR3 region has the DNA TGTGCCAGCAGCTCCGGACTAGCGGGAGCGTTCTTC. It translates to CASSSGLAGAFF.